The clone carrying this TCR beta chain was counted ten times or more. The entry originates in a study of T cells in Graves' hyperthyroidism and ophthalmopathy. TCR beta CDR3 region amplification was performed from RNA transcripts. With the HTBI primer set, the TCR CDR3 went through a first round of RT-PCR. One entry per CDR3 protein, called by TCRdb with MiXCR from the multiplex PCR reads. Of 700,000 or so distinct CDR3 sequences detected, about 14% appear once; the ten largest clones hold approximately 12%. Trimming took off 1 base at V and 2 bases at J, with 8 bases between the two ends. In germline, CDR1 is SEHNR, CDR2 FQNEAQ (reference sequence). This CDR3 region has 14 residues.

Sequenced: blood. The chain links TRBV7-9 to TRBJ1-2; possibly TRBD1 for D (5 bases). The TCR sequence derives from a woman aged 45 to 65 with Graves' ophthalmopathy. CDR3 in DNA: TGTGCCAGCAGCTTAGTAGACAGCAACTATGGCTACACCTTC. Encoded protein: CASSLVDSNYGYTF.